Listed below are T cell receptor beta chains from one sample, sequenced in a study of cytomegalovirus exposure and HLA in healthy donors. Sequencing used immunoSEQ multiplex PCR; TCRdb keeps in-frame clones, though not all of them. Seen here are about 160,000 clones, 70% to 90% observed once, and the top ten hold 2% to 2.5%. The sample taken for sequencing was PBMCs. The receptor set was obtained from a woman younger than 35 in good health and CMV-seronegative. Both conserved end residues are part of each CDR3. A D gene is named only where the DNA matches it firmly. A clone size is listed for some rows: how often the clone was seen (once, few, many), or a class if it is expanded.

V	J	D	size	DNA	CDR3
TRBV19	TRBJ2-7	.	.	TGTGCCAGTAGTATAACAGGGTATTCGGGGGAGCAGTACTTC	CASSITGYSGEQYF
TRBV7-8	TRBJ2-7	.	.	TGTGCCAGCAGCAGCCGGGGTTTTGCCACCTACGAGCAGTACTTC	CASSSRGFATYEQYF
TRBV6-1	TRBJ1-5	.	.	TGTGCCAGCAGTGAAAGGGGTAATCAGCCCCAGCATTTT	CASSERGNQPQHF
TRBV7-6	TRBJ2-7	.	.	TGTGCCAGCAGCTTAGCGGGGGCAGGACCCCTAGGAGAGCAGTACTTC	CASSLAGAGPLGEQYF
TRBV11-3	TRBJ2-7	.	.	TGTGCCAGCAGCTTAGGGGGGGACCGCGAGCAGTACTTC	CASSLGGDREQYF
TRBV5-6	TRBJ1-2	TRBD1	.	TGTGCCAGCAGCAAGACAGGGGGCTACACCTTC	CASSKTGGYTF
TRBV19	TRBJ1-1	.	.	TGTGCCAGTAGTATTTCCCTTTCCAGCACTGAAGCTTTCTTT	CASSISLSSTEAFF
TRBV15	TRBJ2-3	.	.	TGTGCCACCAGCAGGGAGGACGGGCAGGCAGATACGCAGTATTTT	CATSREDGQADTQYF
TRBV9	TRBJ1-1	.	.	TGTGCCAGCAGCGTAGGAGGGTCGAACACTGAAGCTTTCTTT	CASSVGGSNTEAFF
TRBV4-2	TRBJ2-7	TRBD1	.	TGTGCCAGCAGCCCACAAGGGACAGGGGCCTACGAGCAGTACTTC	CASSPQGTGAYEQYF
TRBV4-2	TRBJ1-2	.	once	TGTGCCAGCAGCCAAGACCTACAGGCAAAACCTAACTATGGCTACACCTTC	CASSQDLQAKPNYGYTF
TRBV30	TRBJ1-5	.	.	TGTGCCTGGAGTTCGCAGGGTAGAGAGCCCCAGCATTTT	CAWSSQGREPQHF
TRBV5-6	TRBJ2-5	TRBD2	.	TGTGCCAGCAGCTTGGGCTCTAGCGGGGGCCAAGAGACCCAGTACTTC	CASSLGSSGGQETQYF
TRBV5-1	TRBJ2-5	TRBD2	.	TGCGCCAGCAGCCCTAGGACTAGATCGTACCAAGAGACCCAGTACTTC	CASSPRTRSYQETQYF
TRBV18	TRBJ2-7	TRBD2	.	TGTGCCAGCTCACCACCGAGGGCTAGCGGGGTCAGGGAGCAGTACTTC	CASSPPRASGVREQYF
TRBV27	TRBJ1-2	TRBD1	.	TGTGCCAGCAGTTTAAGACAGGGGGTGATCTATGGCTACACCTTC	CASSLRQGVIYGYTF
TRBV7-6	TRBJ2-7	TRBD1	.	TGTGCCAGCAGCTTAGGGGGGACAGCCGTCTACGAGCAGTACTTC	CASSLGGTAVYEQYF